A single sample gave rise to the 32 T cell receptor beta chains below, sequenced in a study of neurological immune-mediated disorders. TCRdb re-called the 5' RACE reads with MiXCR, one entry per CDR3 protein. The sample yields roughly 47,000 distinct CDR3 sequences, approximately 4.5% seen once. Sample: PBMCs. Receptors originate from a woman aged 60 to 75 with multiple sclerosis.

This clonotype was seen ten or more times. The gene calls are TRBV7-2 and TRBJ2-7; no firm D call. Trimming took 0 bases from V and 5 from J, leaving 2 bases between them. This CDR3 comprises 11 residues. CDR1 and CDR2 from the germline V gene are SGHTA and FQGNSA. The CDR3 bases are TGTGCCAGCAGCTTAGCGAACGAGCAGTACTTC. The encoded protein is CASSLANEQYF.

This clonotype has just a few counts. The chain employs TRBV11-2 and TRBJ2-3; 13 positions match TRBD2. With 4 bases clipped from V and 5 bases from J, the junction kept 6 bases outside the gene matches. CDR1 and CDR2 (germline): SGHAT, FQNNGV. CDR3 size: 16 residues. This chain's CDR3 is CASSWTGTSGVDTQYF. CDR3 nucleotide sequence: TGTGCCAGCAGCTGGACCGGGACTAGCGGGGTAGATACGCAGTATTTT.

The chain joins TRBV11-2 to TRBJ2-3; 10 nucleotides align to TRBD1. This CDR3 is 15 amino acids long. Germline-derived CDR1 and CDR2 are SGHAT and FQNNGV. V lost 4 bases and J lost 6; bases outside the gene matches: 7. CDR3 residues: CASSSWTGGADTQYF. CDR3 bases: TGTGCCAGCAGCTCCTGGACAGGGGGAGCGGATACGCAGTATTTT.

This clonotype was found many times. The rearrangement joins TRBV20-1 to TRBJ2-3, with 9 bases matching TRBD2. The germline CDR1 and CDR2 sequences are DFQATT and SNEGSKA (reference sequence). After removal of 1 base from V and 7 bases from J, the junction contained 6 bases not matched to a gene. This CDR3 spans 14 amino acids. The CDR3, as DNA: TGCAGTGCTAGAGTCGCGGGAGGGCCAAATACGCAGTATTTT. It codes for CSARVAGGPNTQYF.

This clonotype has a count of ten or more. This chain uses TRBV5-1 with TRBJ2-7; a possible D gene is TRBD1 (6 bases). V lost 1 base and J lost 0, with 14 bases in between. CDR3 length: 16 residues. Germline V gene data show CDR1 as SGHRS and CDR2 as YFSETQ. In DNA form, the CDR3 reads TGCGCCAGCAGCTTGTCCCCGGGACAAAGCTCCTACGAGCAGTACGTC. Its translation is CASSLSPGQSSYEQYV.

J is TRBJ2-1 and V is TRBV10-3, with D unclear. Germline CDR1 and CDR2: ENHRY and SYGVKD. Trimming cost V 6 bases and J 4 bases, with 7 bases left between them. CDR3 length equals 12 residues. This CDR3 reads CAISIEYNEQFF. CDR3 DNA sequence: TGTGCCATCAGCATAGAGTACAATGAGCAGTTCTTC.

The sample holds many counts of this clonotype. This CDR3 is CASSVVSGSGNEQFF. The CDR3 DNA follows: TGTGCCAGCAGCGTAGTTAGCGGGAGTGGGAATGAGCAGTTCTTC. The chain links TRBV7-2 to TRBJ2-1; 9 bases agree with TRBD2. The CDR3 is made up of 15 amino acids. Germline CDR1 is SGHTA and CDR2 is FQGNSA. With V trimmed by 5 bases and J by 7 bases, 9 bases remained unmatched.

This clonotype came up many times. This sequence joins TRBV29-1 and TRBJ1-5, with 7 bases aligning to TRBD1. The CDR3 runs to 13 residues. Germline V gene data show CDR1 as SQVTM and CDR2 as ANQGSEA. V dropped 6 bases and J dropped 3; count of bases not matched to a gene: 5. Here the CDR3 reads CSVGQATNQPQHF. CDR3 bases: TGCAGCGTCGGACAGGCTACCAATCAGCCCCAGCATTTT.

The chain links TRBV14 to TRBJ2-5; 12 bases are a match to TRBD2. The germline gives CDR1 SGHDN, CDR2 FVKESK. This CDR3 has 16 residues. Trimming cost V 2 bases and J 6 bases; bases outside gene matches: 7. The CDR3 sequence is CASSQWTSGVSKTQYF. The CDR3 nucleotides read TGTGCCAGCAGCCAATGGACTAGCGGGGTTTCGAAGACCCAGTACTTC.

There are many counts of this clonotype. This chain joins TRBV11-2 and TRBJ2-1; D is undetermined. Trimming pared 3 bases from V and 6 bases from J, leaving 9 bases between. CDR1 and CDR2 from the germline V gene are SGHAT and FQNNGV. This CDR3 is 13 amino acids long. The CDR3 loop is CASSFRGFNEQFF. In DNA form, the CDR3 reads TGTGCCAGCAGCTTTCGAGGTTTCAATGAGCAGTTCTTC. Variable domain in full (rest from reference TRBV11-2 and TRBJ2-1): EAGVAQSPRYKIIEKRQSVAFWCNPISGHATLYWYQQILGQGPKLLIQFQNNGVVDDSQLPKDRFSAERLKGVDSTLKIQPAKLEDSAVYLCASSFRGFNEQFFGPGTRLTVL.

This clonotype has at least ten counts. The chain has TRBV12-3 or TRBV12-4 and TRBJ1-2, with a possible D match to TRBD1 (5 bases). Deletions cut 7 bases from V and 5 bases from J, with 14 bases between. The CDR3 is 13 residues long. This chain's CDR3 is CASTQPEGYGYTF. The CDR3 nucleotides read TGTGCCAGCACCCAGCCAGAGGGGTATGGCTACACCTTC.

This chain links TRBV7-9 with TRBJ1-2; 7 nucleotides line up with TRBD1. This CDR3 region has 13 residues. The germline V gene encodes CDR1 SEHNR and CDR2 FQNEAQ (reference sequence). V was pared by 5 bases and J by 7 bases, with 7 bases of the junction left unmatched. The DNA of the CDR3 is TGTGCCAGCAGCCTCGCAGGGGGGGGTGGCTACACCTTC. Translation gives CASSLAGGGGYTF.

The table lists this clonotype with many counts. V gene TRBV3-1 combines with J gene TRBJ2-7, with 8 bases lining up with TRBD2. The V segment lost 1 base and the J segment 3 bases; nucleotides outside the gene matches: 11. Germline V gives CDR1 LGHDT, CDR2 YNNKEL (reference sequence). The CDR3 spans 17 residues. CDR3 sequence: CASSQGSGLAEYYEQYV. In DNA form, the CDR3 reads TGTGCCAGCAGCCAAGGCTCTGGACTAGCAGAATACTACGAGCAGTACGTC.

Ten or more counts support this clonotype. This chain connects TRBV20-1 to TRBJ1-1; weak D call: TRBD1 (6 bases). V lost 5 bases and J 4 bases, leaving 14 bases between the germline ends. The germline gives CDR1 DFQATT, CDR2 SNEGSKA (reference sequence). The CDR3 is 13 residues long. This chain's CDR3 is CSAPTGKGTEAFF. CDR3 coding DNA: TGCAGTGCTCCAACAGGGAAAGGCACTGAAGCTTTCTTT.

This clonotype has more than one count but fewer than ten. One end of the junction is discordant with germline, which a read error may explain. V is TRBV6-6 and J is TRBJ1-5, with unresolved D. Germline CDR1 reads MNHNY; CDR2 reads SVGAGI (reference sequence). The length of the CDR3 is 13 residues. The CDR3 DNA follows: TGTGCCGGCCACATTTATCGCAATCAGCCCCAGAATTTT. It specifies CAGHIYRNQPQNF.

This clonotype was counted only a few times. This sequence joins TRBV20-1 and TRBJ1-2, with 8 bases aligning to TRBD1. CDR1 is DFQATT and CDR2 is SNEGSKA in the germline V gene (reference sequence). This CDR3 has 12 amino acids. The trim removed 6 bases at V and 6 bases at J, leaving 6 bases unmatched. CDR3 DNA: TGCAGTGCAACAGGGGGTTTACATGGCTACACCTTC. Protein product: CSATGGLHGYTF.

A few counts support this clonotype. This chain connects TRBV7-3 to TRBJ2-1; D possibly corresponds to TRBD1 (5 bases). With 4 bases removed from V and 4 bases from J, the gap between germline ends came to 8 bases. Germline V CDR1 and CDR2: SGHTA, FQGTGA. The CDR3 totals 13 residues. DNA for the CDR3: TGTGCCAGCAGCTCGACAGTTTACAATGAGCAGTTCTTC. Protein: CASSSTVYNEQFF. The full variable domain, with the rest looked up from reference TRBV7-3 and TRBJ2-1, is GAGVSQTPSNKVTEKGKYVELRCDPISGHTALYWYRQSLGQGPEFLIYFQGTGAADDSGLPNDRFFAVRPEGSVSTLKIQRTERGDSAVYLCASSSTVYNEQFFGPGTRLTVL.

This clonotype was observed a handful of times. A much larger clonotype is one base distant, so this may be a read error. This is likely a read error, given that the CDR3 carries no conserved phenylalanine or tryptophan at its end. The chain is built from TRBV10-3 and TRBJ1-1, with a possible D match to TRBD1 (6 bases). Deletions cut 7 bases from V and 2 bases from J, with 11 bases between. The CDR3 spans 13 residues. Germline CDR1 ENHRY, CDR2 SYGVKD. The CDR3 region has the DNA TGTGCCATCACCCGGGACATAAACACTGAAGCTTTCTGT. Encoded protein: CAITRDINTEAFC.

The gene calls are TRBV20-1 and TRBJ2-1; 10 bases are a match to TRBD2. Germline V gene data show CDR1 as DFQATT and CDR2 as SNEGSKA (reference sequence). Unmatched junction bases numbered 6, after V lost 3 bases and J lost 7 bases. This CDR3 has 14 amino acids. CDR3: CSASEAGGPNEQFF. DNA for the CDR3: TGCAGTGCTAGCGAAGCGGGAGGGCCGAATGAGCAGTTCTTC.

This chain joins TRBV7-2 and TRBJ2-3; 7 nucleotides align to TRBD2. Germline V gene lookup returns CDR1 SGHTA and CDR2 FQGNSA. The CDR3 has 16 amino acids. V lost 5 bases to trimming and J lost 3 bases; unmatched junction nucleotides: 11. CDR3 nucleotide sequence: TGTGCCAGCAGCGTCCGACTGCCCGGGGGGACAGATACGCAGTATTTT. Its protein product is CASSVRLPGGTDTQYF.

The sample holds a few counts of this clonotype. CDR3 in DNA: TGTGCCAGCAGCCCGGACAGGGAAACAGATACGCAGTATTTT. Translated, it gives CASSPDRETDTQYF. The chain employs TRBV7-2 and TRBJ2-3; 8 bases agree with TRBD1. The ends lost 5 bases at V and 3 bases at J; junction bases unmatched: 4. This CDR3 contains 14 residues. Germline V gene lookup returns CDR1 SGHTA and CDR2 FQGNSA.

This clonotype was counted at least ten times. The chain recombines TRBV20-1 with TRBJ2-7; D remains unclear. This CDR3 is built from 12 residues. CDR1 is DFQATT, CDR2 SNEGSKA, per germline (reference sequence). V was shortened by 3 bases and J by 4 bases, with 10 bases between the two germline ends. CDR3 sequence (DNA): TGCAGTGCTAGCCCTACTAATTACGAGCAGTACTTC. It codes for CSASPTNYEQYF.

There are many counts of this clonotype. V is TRBV4-1 and J is TRBJ2-2; D tentatively reads TRBD1 or TRBD2 (5 bases each). Trimming pared 3 bases from V and 2 bases from J, leaving 13 bases between. The CDR3 covers 16 residues. Germline assignment: CDR1 MGHRA and CDR2 YSYEKL. CDR3 loop: CASSHARDPNTGELFF. CDR3 bases: TGCGCCAGCAGCCATGCCCGGGACCCTAACACCGGGGAGCTGTTTTTT.

This clonotype was observed at least ten times. The chain combines TRBV5-4 with TRBJ1-4; D not resolved. In germline, CDR1 is SGHNT, CDR2 YYREEE (reference sequence). V shed 4 bases and J shed 8 bases, with 18 bases lying between them. The CDR3 loop spans 15 amino acids. The CDR3 bases are TGTGCCAGCAGCCTCGACATGACCCGGGGAGAAAAACTGTTTTTT. Protein product: CASSLDMTRGEKLFF. Variable domain in full (rest from reference TRBV5-4 and TRBJ1-4): ETGVTQSPTHLIKTRGQQVTLRCSSQSGHNTVSWYQQALGQGPQFIFQYYREEENGRGNFPPRFSGLQFPNYSSELNVNALELDDSALYLCASSLDMTRGEKLFFGSGTQLSVL.

This clonotype was found many times. The chain joins TRBV7-2 to TRBJ1-1; D is ambiguous. Germline V gives CDR1 SGHTA, CDR2 FQGNSA. The CDR3 runs to 15 residues. V lost 0 bases, J lost 7 bases, and 15 bases lay in between. CDR3 region: CASSLAPLLVGEAFF. The CDR3 region has the DNA TGTGCCAGCAGCTTAGCTCCGCTGCTCGTTGGTGAAGCTTTCTTT. Full variable domain (outside the CDR3, taken from reference TRBV7-2 and TRBJ1-1): GAGVSQSPSNKVTEKGKDVELRCDPISGHTALYWYRQSLGQGLEFLIYFQGNSAPDKSGLPSDRFSAERTGGSVSTLTIQRTQQEDSAVYLCASSLAPLLVGEAFFGQGTRLTVV.

This clonotype occurred many times. V and J are TRBV7-2 and TRBJ2-2; D not resolved. Germline V lookup: CDR1 SGHTA, CDR2 FQGNSA. V was cut by 3 bases and J by 1 base, with 6 bases left in between. The CDR3 extends over 14 amino acids. CDR3 DNA: TGTGCCAGCAGCTTGGGCAGGAACACCGGGGAGCTGTTTTTT. The encoded protein is CASSLGRNTGELFF.

This clonotype was detected ten times or more. The rearrangement links TRBV29-1 to TRBJ2-2; 8 bases agree with TRBD2. The CDR3 is 13 residues long. Germline V gives CDR1 SQVTM, CDR2 ANQGSEA. V dropped 4 bases and J dropped 8; count of bases not matched to a gene: 6. The DNA for the CDR3 is TGCAGCGTTGGCTCCGCTAGCGGGGGGGAGCTGTTTTTT. Residues: CSVGSASGGELFF.

This clonotype was counted many times. V usage is TRBV7-2 and J usage is TRBJ2-3, with D possibly being TRBD1 (5 bases). Germline loops: CDR1 SGHTA, CDR2 FQGNSA. Trimming removed 1 base from V and 4 bases from J, with 9 bases in between. The CDR3 loop spans 14 amino acids. This chain's CDR3 is CASSLGVGADTQYF. CDR3 nucleotides: TGTGCCAGCAGCTTAGGTGTAGGGGCAGATACGCAGTATTTT. Looking up the rest from reference TRBV7-2 and TRBJ2-3 gives the full variable domain: GAGVSQSPSNKVTEKGKDVELRCDPISGHTALYWYRQSLGQGLEFLIYFQGNSAPDKSGLPSDRFSAERTGGSVSTLTIQRTQQEDSAVYLCASSLGVGADTQYFGPGTRLTVL.

This clonotype was observed many times. The V and J genes are TRBV29-1 and TRBJ2-7; the D gene could be TRBD1 or TRBD2 (5 bases each). The germline V and J ends were trimmed by 0 bases and 4 bases, with 16 bases remaining between them. Germline V gene lookup returns CDR1 SQVTM and CDR2 ANQGSEA. CDR3 length: 15 amino acids. The CDR3 region is CSVEDVAGRGYEQYF. The CDR3 region has the DNA TGCAGCGTTGAAGATGTGGCAGGGCGAGGGTACGAGCAGTACTTC.

At least ten counts were recorded for this clonotype. The V call is TRBV20-1, the J call TRBJ2-1, with unresolved D. CDR1 is DFQATT, CDR2 SNEGSKA, per germline (reference sequence). This CDR3 is 14 amino acids long. V was trimmed by 0 bases and J by 8 bases, leaving 14 bases between them. This CDR3 reads CSARDPVGTYEQFF. CDR3 nucleotides: TGCAGTGCTAGAGATCCAGTGGGAACCTATGAGCAGTTCTTC.

This clonotype was observed at least ten times. The CDR3 reads CASSDRVHNEQFF. The CDR3 DNA follows: TGTGCCAGCAGCGACAGGGTCCACAATGAGCAGTTCTTC. The J gene is TRBJ2-1, the V gene TRBV9; tentative D call: TRBD1 (6 bases). CDR1 is SGDLS and CDR2 is YYNGEE in the germline V gene. This CDR3 is 13 amino acids long. V lost 3 bases, J lost 5 bases, and 9 bases lay in between.

The table lists this clonotype with many counts. This chain links TRBV5-1 with TRBJ2-7; D unresolved. CDR3 size: 14 residues. V lost 0 bases and J lost 0, with 7 bases in between. Germline assignment: CDR1 SGHRS and CDR2 YFSETQ. The chain's CDR3 is CASSLVVSSYEQYF. CDR3 nucleotides: TGCGCCAGCAGCTTGGTAGTCAGCTCCTACGAGCAGTACTTC.